One T cell receptor (beta chain) is described in this entry. This study enrolled people aged about 18 to 90 from about two dozen US geographic areas. In the authors' methods: The assay estimated nucleated cells by amplifying reference gene primers. Data came from immunoSEQ multiplex PCR; TCRdb stores just in-frame clones and leaves some out. That table gives V, J and clone size, and the DNA gave D and trimming. Among 200,000 to 250,000 clones listed, 75% to 90% were seen once. This sample is drawn from a study of blood T cell repertoires in COVID-19. V was pared by 10 bases and J by 0 bases, with 7 bases between. The CDR3 totals 12 residues. Germline values: CDR1 SGHVS, CDR2 FNYEAQ.

Material for sequencing was PBMCs or T cells enriched from blood (not recorded which). The receptor was derived from a woman between 18 and 30 years old in a cohort exposed to, infected with or recovered from COVID-19 (not recorded which). This chain uses TRBV7-6 with TRBJ1-3; no firm D call. Written as DNA, the CDR3 is TGTGCCACAGGCAGCTCTGGAAACACCATATATTTT. The encoded protein is CATGSSGNTIYF.